This T cell receptor (beta chain) comes out of a study of shared clonotypes between healthy human individuals (dated by TCRdb to between 2020 and 2021). General notes on the study: The cohort included three men and two women between 18 and 49 years of age. To increase sequencing depth and limit assay-specific biases, TCR repertoire library preparation and sequencing were carried out by different laboratories using diverse techniques. Each donor's leukapheresis produced roughly between roughly 0.85 and 9 billion PBMCs. The study deeply sequenced blood TCR repertoires of several healthy adults to estimate repertoire size and the extent of clonotype sharing between individuals. For each donor, CD4 naive and CD4 memory were each given three plates, CD8 naive was given two plates, and CD8 memory was given one plate. The research as a whole found: Larger estimated clonotype richness was generally found for naive subsets than for memory subsets. Compared with non-shared clonotypes, clonotypes shared by all four sorted-subset donors had higher generation probabilities. Sampling was restricted to blood, and TCR repertoires in tissues likely differ from the TCR repertoires found in blood. Incomplete sequencing was indicated by rarefaction of sorted-subset datasets, despite the large sequencing depth. The small number of donors limited the genetic and exposure-history diversity represented. Across a few donors, about 4.5% of naive CD4, approximately 3.6% of naive CD8, about 2.3% of memory CD4, and approximately 0.4% of memory CD8 clonotypes were shared. Pairwise subsampling indicated that sequencing depth was expected to affect the degree of clonotype sharing among donors.

Healthy HIV-negative adults with no recently reported acute infections or vaccinations were included as donors. All donors were Caucasian adults living in Nashville, Tennessee, USA. The CD8 memory samples were a combination of magnetically selected CD45RO+ cells and CCR7-negative CD45RA+ effector memory (TemRA) cells. After blood collection by leukapheresis, PBMCs were isolated using Ficoll-Histopaque density gradient centrifugation and then cryopreserved in the vapor phase of liquid nitrogen. Analytical flow cytometry was used to check the purity and quantity of each magnetically sorted T cell population. Genomic DNA was isolated from every sorted fraction and measured by UV absorbance on a Nanodrop 2000c. TCR CDR3 regions were amplified from genomic DNA by multiplex PCR using the deep immunoSEQ assay. For each cell subset, the extracted genomic DNA was distributed evenly across all wells of several immunoSEQ 96-well plates, and each plate served as one replicate. For sorted subsets, about 210 ng of genomic DNA, equivalent to around 29,000 T cell genomes, went into each replicate PCR. Purified libraries were quantified with a Qubit 3.0 fluorometer, sized on a Bioanalyzer 2100, and re-quantified with the KAPA Library Quantification kit. Every immunoSEQ 96-well plate was sequenced on a separate single-read 150-cycle Illumina NextSeq 550 flow cell. Per the authors' processing: Because only junctional sequences without quality scores were contained in the immunoSEQ output, filtering matching that applied to full-length reads could not be performed. Sequences were annotated with PyIR, a Python wrapper for IgBLAST v1.9, using IMGT germline references to assign V/J genes and CDR3. Reads with weak V/J assignments (E-value above 1e-6), missing CDR3, stop codons, out-of-frame junctions, or ambiguous translated residues were removed. V3J clonotypes were defined as sequences sharing an identical inferred V gene, J gene, and CDR3 amino acid sequence. The percentage overlap between two repertoires was calculated by dividing the number of shared unique clonotypes by the size of the smaller repertoire. Three approaches were used to assess repertoire richness: RTK rarefaction, the Chao1 estimator, and Recon v2.1 estimates of unobserved clonotypes. Generation probabilities were computed with OLGA for all TCRbeta clonotypes obtained by the gDNA method from several donors. TCRdb's version of the immuneACCESS table is confined to in-frame rearrangements and falls short of the full clone set. An unresolved V gene accounts for under half of the shortfall where checked; the remainder is of unknown origin. The V and J calls and the clone size are those of that table, but D and trimming were determined from the DNA. This sample holds a few hundred thousand clones; 95% to 97% were observed only once. Jointly, the top ten make up around 0.29% of the sample.

Remarks on this clone: Its binding antigen is unknown. The input lacks base qualities; no much larger clone sits a single base away. Distinct nucleotide sequences in the sample also encode this CDR3.

V and J are truncated by 1 base and 5 bases respectively, leaving an intervening sequence of 0 bases. Taken from the germline V gene, the CDR1 and CDR2 loops are MNHNS and SASEGT. Measured from the cysteine to the phenylalanine, the CDR3 is 11 residues long. The CDR3 DNA has 33 bases and is translated from base 1. This TCR was sampled from a man aged 30-40 years in good health. The source material was memory CD8+ T cells sorted from blood. The cell subset or site tag for this specimen amounts to: CD45RO+ cells pooled with CCR7-negative TemRA cells. The rearrangement combines TRBV6-1 with TRBJ1-3; the D gene cannot be named for sure. CDR3 reads: CASSEGNTIYF. In nucleotide form, the sequence is TGTGCCAGCAGTGAAGGAAACACCATATATTTT.